The 28 T cell receptor beta chains in this list originate from one sample, sequenced in a study of type 1 regulatory T cells. The antigens these receptors bind are not known. From the reads, TCRdb called clonotypes with MiXCR, one entry per CDR3 protein. The data hold approximately 25,000 distinct CDR3 sequences, with around half observed a single time. Sequenced material: cultured T cells, either the whole culture or a sorted T cell fraction (not recorded which). These receptors were obtained from a human donor in good health.

The chain joins TRBV6-1 to TRBJ1-5; possibly TRBD1 for D (5 bases). Germline V gives CDR1 MNHNS, CDR2 SASEGT. The CDR3 runs 15 residues. The V and J ends lost 7 bases and 3 bases respectively, with 16 bases between them. CDR3 in amino acids: CASNFGRADNQPQHF. Here the CDR3 DNA reads TGTGCCAGCAATTTCGGCAGGGCGGACAATCAGCCCCAGCATTTT.

This clonotype was seen at least ten times. The chain links TRBV6-1 to TRBJ2-3; 11 bases fit TRBD2. Germline-derived CDR1 and CDR2 are MNHNS and SASEGT. The CDR3 sequence is 16 residues long. The junction had 4 bases not matched to a gene; V was cut back by 5 bases and J by 0 bases. Here the CDR3 DNA reads TGTGCCAGCAGTCCACTAGCGGGGGCCAGCACAGATACGCAGTATTTT. As protein: CASSPLAGASTDTQYF.

V gene TRBV5-1 combines with J gene TRBJ2-7; 10 nucleotides line up with TRBD2. The CDR3 contains 15 residues. Per the germline V gene, CDR1 is SGHRS and CDR2 is YFSETQ. J was trimmed by 5 bases and V by 4 bases; bases with no gene match: 9. The CDR3 DNA reads TGCGCCAGCAGCAAACTAGCGGGGAGCACCCACGAGCAGTACTTC. Translated, it gives CASSKLAGSTHEQYF.

The V and J genes are TRBV4-2 and TRBJ2-7; maybe TRBD2 (5 bases). V lost 4 bases and J 0 bases, leaving 13 bases between the germline ends. Germline V gives CDR1 LGHNA, CDR2 YNFKEQ. CDR3 size: 15 residues. The DNA for the CDR3 is TGTGCCAGCAGCCCCGGGGTAGGGAACTCCTACGAGCAGTACTTC. Amino acid sequence: CASSPGVGNSYEQYF.

Details on this clonotype: A read error may produce the germline difference seen at one junction end. The chain links TRBV6-1 to TRBJ2-7; TRBD2 agrees at 13 bases. CDR1 and CDR2 from the germline V gene are MNHNS and SASEGT. This CDR3 is 16 amino acids long. CDR3 DNA sequence: TGTGCTAGCAGTGAACCGGGACTAGCGGGGAGTTACGAGCAGTACTTC. Encoded protein: CASSEPGLAGSYEQYF.

The chain uses TRBV11-2 and TRBJ2-5; possibly TRBD1 for D (6 bases). Between the trimmed V and J ends, which lost 1 base and 1 base, there was a span of 13 bases. Per germline, CDR1 SGHAT and CDR2 FQNNGV. The CDR3 is 16 amino acids. CDR3 in DNA: TGTGCCAGCAGCTTAGGTGCAGGGGCCCGCCAAGAGACCCAGTACTTC. Amino acid sequence: CASSLGAGARQETQYF.

The rearrangement uses TRBV4-1 and TRBJ1-5, with D unclear. The CDR3 covers 15 residues. Germline-derived CDR1 and CDR2 are MGHRA and YSYEKL. V was cut by 0 bases and J by 5 bases, with 11 bases left in between. The CDR3 nucleotides are TGCGCCAGCAGCCAAGAATTGAACAGCTATCAGCCCCAGCATTTT. Protein sequence: CASSQELNSYQPQHF.

The chain combines TRBV12-3 or TRBV12-4 with TRBJ1-1; D is perhaps TRBD1 (6 bases). Trimming shortened V by 4 bases and J by 2 bases, and 8 bases separated the two germline ends. This CDR3 comprises 13 residues. The CDR3 coding sequence is TGTGCCAGCAGTTCACAGGGTAACACTGAAGCTTTCTTT. Protein: CASSSQGNTEAFF.

Relative to its sample, this clonotype is medium-sized (0.01 to 0.1%). The V and J genes are TRBV20-1 and TRBJ2-5; maybe TRBD1 (5 bases). V was trimmed by 3 bases and J by 1 base, leaving 9 bases between them. CDR3 length equals 13 residues. The germline V gene has CDR1 DFQATT and CDR2 SNEGSKA (reference sequence). CDR3 region: CSASSTVQETQYF. In nucleotides, the CDR3 is TGCAGTGCTAGTTCGACAGTCCAAGAGACCCAGTACTTC.

A remark on this clonotype: This clone may be a read error of a much larger clone one base away. It is likely a read error, because the conserved phenylalanine at the end of the CDR3 is missing. The CDR3 coding sequence is TGTGCCAGCAGCTTAGATCCAGGGGTTAACTATGGCTACACCCTC. As protein: CASSLDPGVNYGYTL. The J gene is TRBJ1-2, the V gene TRBV7-2; a possible D gene is TRBD1 (6 bases). The CDR3 extends over 15 amino acids. In germline, CDR1 is SGHTA, CDR2 FQGNSA. Trimming cost V 1 base and J 1 base, with 10 bases left between them.

This rearrangement joins TRBV5-1 to TRBJ2-3; D might be TRBD1 or TRBD2, each matching 6 bases. Germline values: CDR1 SGHRS, CDR2 YFSETQ. The V end lost 9 bases, the J end lost 2 bases, and 16 bases lay between the germline ends. The CDR3 sequence is 14 residues long. CDR3 sequence reads: CATRGLEDTDTQYF. CDR3 DNA: TGCGCCACTCGGGGGCTAGAGGACACAGATACGCAGTATTTT. The full variable domain, with the rest looked up from reference TRBV5-1 and TRBJ2-3, is KAGVTQTPRYLIKTRGQQVTLSCSPISGHRSVSWYQQTPGQGLQFLFEYFSETQRNKGNFPGRFSGRQFSNSRSEMNVSTLELGDSALYLCATRGLEDTDTQYFGPGTRLTVL.

The chain recombines TRBV11-2 with TRBJ2-5, with 8 positions matching TRBD2. The length of the CDR3 is 17 residues. Trimming cost V 5 bases and J 5 bases; bases outside gene matches: 16. Germline assignment: CDR1 SGHAT and CDR2 FQNNGV. The CDR3 nucleotides are TGTGCCAGCAGCCAGACTGGGGCCAGCGGGGGAAGTGAGACCCAGTACTTC. This codes for CASSQTGASGGSETQYF.

By share, this clonotype counts as medium-sized. CDR3 in amino acids: CASSYSSFGNEQFF. CDR3 DNA: TGTGCCAGCAGTTACTCGAGTTTTGGGAATGAGCAGTTCTTC. This chain uses TRBV6-5 with TRBJ2-1; D not resolved. Trimming shortened V by 0 bases and J by 7 bases, and 10 bases separated the two germline ends. CDR1 MNHEY and CDR2 SVGAGI come from the germline V gene. The CDR3 spans 14 residues.

This CDR3 reads CASSPLGQGGTNPQHF. The CDR3 nucleotides are TGTGCCAGCTCACCCCTTGGACAGGGAGGGACTAATCCCCAGCATTTT. The chain uses TRBV18 and TRBJ1-5; 8 bases line up with TRBD1. V shed 3 bases and J 10 bases; nucleotides not matched to a gene: 14. Germline CDR1 KGHSH, CDR2 LQKENI. The CDR3 extends over 16 amino acids.

A few counts support this clonotype. This chain links TRBV2 with TRBJ1-3; the D is unclear. The ends were cut back, 4 bases at V and 3 bases at J, with 7 bases in the middle. Germline lookup yields CDR1 SNHLY and CDR2 FYNNEI. The CDR3 has 13 residues. The CDR3 nucleotides read TGTGCCAGCAGTGGGGCCCTTGGAAACACCATATATTTT. This encodes CASSGALGNTIYF.

This clonotype showed up just a few times. The chain is built from TRBV4-1 and TRBJ1-6; a weak D match, TRBD1 (5 bases). V was trimmed by 0 bases and J by 7 bases, leaving 10 bases between them. Germline lookup yields CDR1 MGHRA and CDR2 YSYEKL. This CDR3 spans 15 amino acids. This chain's CDR3 is CASSQDWAGNSPLHF. As DNA, the CDR3 is TGCGCCAGCAGCCAAGATTGGGCAGGGAATTCACCCCTCCACTTT.

This clonotype was detected only a few times. The chain is built from TRBV5-1 and TRBJ2-7; D gene unclear. CDR1 is SGHRS and CDR2 is YFSETQ in the germline V gene. V was cut by 0 bases and J by 7 bases, with 11 bases left in between. CDR3 length: 13 residues. The CDR3 nucleotides are TGCGCCAGCAGCTTGGAGGGCTTCTGGGAGCAGTACTTC. Its protein is CASSLEGFWEQYF.

V gene TRBV5-4 combines with J gene TRBJ2-1; 7 bases map to TRBD1. J lost 2 bases, V lost 4 bases, and 3 bases had no gene match. CDR3 length: 14 amino acids. Per germline, CDR1 SGHNT and CDR2 YYREEE (reference sequence). The CDR3 loop is CASSRQGPYNEQFF. Here the CDR3 DNA reads TGTGCCAGCAGCAGACAGGGCCCCTACAATGAGCAGTTCTTC.

This chain joins TRBV7-8 and TRBJ1-1; D is ambiguous. Trimming cost V 2 bases and J 0 bases, with 10 bases left between them. The CDR3 contains 15 residues. The germline CDR1 and CDR2 sequences are SGHVS and FQNEAQ. The CDR3 reads CASSLRAGLNTEAFF. The CDR3 coding sequence is TGTGCCAGCAGCTTACGAGCAGGATTGAACACTGAAGCTTTCTTT.

This clonotype appeared once. CDR3 in amino acids: CASSPLEEGWAETQYF. In DNA form, the CDR3 reads TGTGCCAGCAGTCCCCTCGAGGAGGGTTGGGCGGAGACCCAGTACTTC. This chain joins TRBV6-5 and TRBJ2-5; tentatively, D is TRBD2 (6 bases). From germline, CDR1 is MNHEY and CDR2 SVGAGI. Trimming shortened V by 5 bases and J by 5 bases, and 21 bases separated the two germline ends. The CDR3 is 16 residues long.

This clonotype was observed many times. The V call is TRBV11-2, the J call TRBJ2-4; 7 nucleotides line up with TRBD1. There are 16 residues in the CDR3. Germline CDR1 is SGHAT and CDR2 is FQNNGV. The trim removed 3 bases at V and 2 bases at J, leaving 7 bases unmatched. The CDR3 DNA follows: TGTGCCAGCAGCTTGCAGCAGGGGGTAACCAAAAACATTCAGTACTTC. The encoded protein is CASSLQQGVTKNIQYF.

The chain links TRBV5-1 to TRBJ1-5; D gene uncertain. The CDR3 consists of 15 residues. The ends were cut back, 4 bases at V and 3 bases at J, with 14 bases in the middle. CDR1 SGHRS and CDR2 YFSETQ come from the germline V gene. Here the CDR3 reads CASSLSGQDNQPQHF. The DNA of the CDR3 is TGCGCCAGCAGCCTAAGTGGGCAGGACAATCAGCCCCAGCATTTT.

In the case of this clonotype: The germline gene is not matched at one end of the junction; a read error may be the cause. The V gene is TRBV3-1, the J gene TRBJ2-3; TRBD2 agrees at 8 bases. Germline CDR1 reads LGHDT; CDR2 reads YNNKEL (reference sequence). The CDR3 totals 14 residues. CDR3: CASSQGAGAPQTPF. The CDR3 DNA is TGTGCCAGCAGCCAGGGAGCGGGGGCTCCTCAAACACCTTTT.

V usage is TRBV7-2 and J usage is TRBJ1-1; D is unresolved. The V end was cut by 2 bases, the J end by 6 bases, with 16 bases between. The CDR3 contains 15 residues. CDR1 and CDR2 (germline): SGHTA, FQGNSA. The CDR3 DNA reads as TGTGCCAGCAGCTTACACCGGAGGGTTTACGCTGAAGCTTTCTTT. Amino acids: CASSLHRRVYAEAFF. Together with reference TRBV7-2 and TRBJ1-1, the CDR3 gives the full variable domain: GAGVSQSPSNKVTEKGKDVELRCDPISGHTALYWYRQSLGQGLEFLIYFQGNSAPDKSGLPSDRFSAERTGGSVSTLTIQRTQQEDSAVYLCASSLHRRVYAEAFFGQGTRLTVV.

Within the sample, this clonotype is medium-sized. The V and J genes are TRBV7-8 and TRBJ2-3; TRBD1 is a possible D gene (7 bases). Per the germline V gene, CDR1 is SGHVS and CDR2 is FQNEAQ. The CDR3 runs to 17 residues. V lost 0 bases and J 4 bases, leaving 17 bases between the germline ends. CDR3 sequence: CASSLASRQGGADTQYF. DNA of the CDR3: TGTGCCAGCAGCTTAGCCAGTAGACAGGGAGGTGCAGATACGCAGTATTTT. The full variable domain, its missing parts supplied by reference TRBV7-8 and TRBJ2-3, is GAGVSQSPRYKVAKRGQDVALRCDPISGHVSLFWYQQALGQGPEFLTYFQNEAQLDKSGLPSDRFFAERPEGSVSTLKIQRTQQEDSAVYLCASSLASRQGGADTQYFGPGTRLTVL.

The sample holds a few counts of this clonotype. The gene calls are TRBV6-5 and TRBJ1-2, with D hard to call. Per the germline V gene, CDR1 is MNHEY and CDR2 is SVGAGI. V was trimmed by 6 bases and J by 8 bases, leaving 22 bases between them. The CDR3 totals 15 residues. CDR3 region: CASREPKGTFGGYTF. The CDR3 bases are TGTGCCAGCAGAGAGCCAAAGGGCACCTTTGGGGGCTACACCTTC.

This clonotype was seen repeatedly, ten times or more. The CDR3: CASSPTTNTGELFF. The CDR3 coding sequence is TGTGCCAGCAGCCCTACGACGAACACCGGGGAGCTGTTTTTT. The rearrangement uses TRBV7-9 and TRBJ2-2; D is uncertain. CDR3 length: 14 amino acids. The ends were cut back, 5 bases at V and 0 bases at J, with 7 bases in the middle. CDR1 SEHNR and CDR2 FQNEAQ come from the germline V gene (reference sequence). Complete variable domain (other parts from reference TRBV7-9 and TRBJ2-2): DTGVSQNPRHKITKRGQNVTFRCDPISEHNRLYWYRQTLGQGPEFLTYFQNEAQLEKSRLLSDRFSAERPKGSFSTLEIQRTEQGDSAMYLCASSPTTNTGELFFGEGSRLTVL.

V and J are TRBV7-2 and TRBJ2-5; D is ambiguous. Germline V gives CDR1 SGHTA, CDR2 FQGNSA. The CDR3 is 14 amino acids. Trimming pared 4 bases from V and 4 bases from J, leaving 13 bases between. The CDR3 nucleotides read TGTGCCAGCAGCTCTTTTAGTACAAGAGAGACCCAGTACTTC. As protein: CASSSFSTRETQYF.